This TCR beta chain comes out of a study of T cells in Graves' hyperthyroidism and ophthalmopathy. Study-wide points: A model using 13 V-J features told ophthalmopathy apart from stable hyperthyroidism. Blood also carried most thyroid clonotypes expanded above 0.001.

TCR beta CDR3 regions were amplified from RNA. HTBI primers drove first-round RT-PCR of the TCR CDR3. MiXCR, applied by TCRdb to the multiplex PCR reads, yields one record per CDR3 protein. The sample has hundreds of thousands of distinct CDR3 sequences, about 20% seen once. Clinical Activity Scores of at least 3, NOSPECS grades of at least 4 and durations under 3 months characterized ophthalmopathy patients. Uncontrolled infection, other autoimmune disease, pregnancy or lactation disqualified patients from enrolment. This clonotype was counted ten times or more. Its antigen remains unidentified. The sequence came from a man in his thirties or forties with Graves' ophthalmopathy. The sequenced sample was blood.

CDR3 residues: CASSFRGLGDDEQFF. In nucleotides, the CDR3 is TGTGCCAGCAGCTTCAGGGGACTAGGGGACGATGAGCAGTTCTTC. The chain recombines TRBV28 with TRBJ2-1; 8 bases match TRBD2. J was trimmed by 8 bases and V by 6 bases; bases with no gene match: 12. This CDR3 spans 15 amino acids. CDR1 is MDHEN, CDR2 SYDVKM, per germline.